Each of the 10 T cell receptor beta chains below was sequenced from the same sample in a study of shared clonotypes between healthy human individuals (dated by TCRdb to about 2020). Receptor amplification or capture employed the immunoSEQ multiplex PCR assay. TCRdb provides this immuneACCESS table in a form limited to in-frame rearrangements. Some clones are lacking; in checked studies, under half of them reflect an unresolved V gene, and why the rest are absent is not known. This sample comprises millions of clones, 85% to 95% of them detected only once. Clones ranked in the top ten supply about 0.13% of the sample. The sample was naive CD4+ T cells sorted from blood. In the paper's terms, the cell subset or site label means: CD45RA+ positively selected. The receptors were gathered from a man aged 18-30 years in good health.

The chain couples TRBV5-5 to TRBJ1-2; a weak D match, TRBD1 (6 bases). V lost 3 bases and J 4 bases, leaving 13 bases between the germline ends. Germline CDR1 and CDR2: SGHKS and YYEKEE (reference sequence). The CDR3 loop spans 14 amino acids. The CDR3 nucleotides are TGTGCCAGCAGCTCGGGACACGGACGCTATGGCTACACCTTC. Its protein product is CASSSGHGRYGYTF.

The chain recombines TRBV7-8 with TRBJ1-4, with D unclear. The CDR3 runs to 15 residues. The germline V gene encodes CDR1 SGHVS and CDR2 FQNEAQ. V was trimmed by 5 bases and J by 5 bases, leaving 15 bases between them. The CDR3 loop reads CASSTQAAQNEKLFF. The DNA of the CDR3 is TGTGCCAGCAGCACTCAGGCAGCTCAGAATGAAAAACTGTTTTTT.

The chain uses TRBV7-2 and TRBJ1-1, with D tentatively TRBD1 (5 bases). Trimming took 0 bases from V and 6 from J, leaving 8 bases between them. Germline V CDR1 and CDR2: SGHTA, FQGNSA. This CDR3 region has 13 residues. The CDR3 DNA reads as TGTGCCAGCAGCTTAGCGCTGGGGGCTGAAGCTTTCTTT. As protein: CASSLALGAEAFF.

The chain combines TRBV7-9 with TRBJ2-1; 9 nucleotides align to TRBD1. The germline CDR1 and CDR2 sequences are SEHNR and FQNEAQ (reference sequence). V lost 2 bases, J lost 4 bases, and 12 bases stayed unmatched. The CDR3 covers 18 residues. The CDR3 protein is CASSLSALTGGAYNEQFF. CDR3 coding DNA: TGTGCCAGCAGCTTATCGGCCCTAACAGGGGGCGCGTACAATGAGCAGTTCTTC.

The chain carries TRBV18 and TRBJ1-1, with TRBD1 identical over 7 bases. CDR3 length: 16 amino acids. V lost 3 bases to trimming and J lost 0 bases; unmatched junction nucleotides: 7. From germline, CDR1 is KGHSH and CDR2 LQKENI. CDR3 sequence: CASSPLGQSMNTEAFF. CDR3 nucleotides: TGTGCCAGCTCACCCTTGGGACAGAGTATGAACACTGAAGCTTTCTTT.

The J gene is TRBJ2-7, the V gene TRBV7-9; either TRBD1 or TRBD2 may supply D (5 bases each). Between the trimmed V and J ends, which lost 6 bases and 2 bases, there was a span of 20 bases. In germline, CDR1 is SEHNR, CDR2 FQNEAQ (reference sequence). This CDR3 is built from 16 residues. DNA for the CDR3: TGTGCCAGCAGTCGTAACACCGGGACGGGACCCTACGAGCAGTACTTC. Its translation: CASSRNTGTGPYEQYF. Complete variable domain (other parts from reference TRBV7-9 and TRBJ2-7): DTGVSQNPRHKITKRGQNVTFRCDPISEHNRLYWYRQTLGQGPEFLTYFQNEAQLEKSRLLSDRFSAERPKGSFSTLEIQRTEQGDSAMYLCASSRNTGTGPYEQYFGPGTRLTVT.

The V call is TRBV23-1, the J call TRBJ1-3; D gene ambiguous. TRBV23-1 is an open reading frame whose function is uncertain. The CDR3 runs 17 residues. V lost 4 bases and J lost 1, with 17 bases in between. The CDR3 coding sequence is TGCGCCAGCAGTCCCTCAAGACGGACGGATTCTGGAAACACCATATATTTT. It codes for CASSPSRRTDSGNTIYF.

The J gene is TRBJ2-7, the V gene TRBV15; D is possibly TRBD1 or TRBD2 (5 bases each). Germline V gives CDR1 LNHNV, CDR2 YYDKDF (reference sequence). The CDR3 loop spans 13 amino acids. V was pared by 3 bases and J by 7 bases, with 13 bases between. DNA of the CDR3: TGTGCCACCAGCAGGGAGCAATGGGGGGAGCAGTACTTC. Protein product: CATSREQWGEQYF.

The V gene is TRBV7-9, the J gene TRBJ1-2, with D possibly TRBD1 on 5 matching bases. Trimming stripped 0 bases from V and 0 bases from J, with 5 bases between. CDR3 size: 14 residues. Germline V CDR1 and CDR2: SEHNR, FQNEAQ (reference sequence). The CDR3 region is CASSLATANYGYTF. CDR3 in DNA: TGTGCCAGCAGCTTAGCGACAGCTAACTATGGCTACACCTTC.

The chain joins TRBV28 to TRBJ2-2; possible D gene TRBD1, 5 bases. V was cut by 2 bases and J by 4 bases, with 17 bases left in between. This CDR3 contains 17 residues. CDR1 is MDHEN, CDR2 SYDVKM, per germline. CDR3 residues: CASSLARFGQGTGELFF. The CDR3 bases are TGTGCCAGCAGTTTAGCCCGCTTTGGGCAGGGCACCGGGGAGCTGTTTTTT.